This T cell receptor (beta chain) emerged from a study of molecular identifiers for immune sequencing clone quantification. Background on the study: The replicate experiment used RNA from about 21,000 or 97,000 naive CD8 cells. This RNA was split into five aliquots, and four of them were sequenced.

In preparing bulk TCR libraries, previously described methods and listed TCR primers were used. TCRdb ran MiXCR on the PCR reads and lists one entry per CDR3 protein. Altogether 45,000 to 55,000 distinct CDR3 sequences are present, approximately 34% being singletons, with the ten largest covering 3.5% to 4%. CDR3 length: 13 residues. Germline lookup yields CDR1 SEHNR and CDR2 FQNEAQ (reference sequence). Deletions cut 4 bases from V and 3 bases from J, with 9 bases between. This clonotype was recorded many times. Naive CD8 T cells were FACS-sorted by CD8+CD4-CCR7+CD45RA+ markers. V and J are TRBV7-9 and TRBJ2-5; a weak D match, TRBD2 (5 bases). The origin of this receptor is a human donor in good health. Some libraries in this study had Jurkat cell RNA spiked in. Input material: naive CD8+ T cells from blood, with Jurkat cell RNA spiked in. Subset described: FACS-sorted CD8+CD4-CCR7+CD45RA+ naive T cells. The CDR3 reads CASSSGNEETQYF. The CDR3 DNA reads TGTGCCAGCAGCTCCGGGAACGAAGAGACCCAGTACTTC. Full variable domain (missing parts from reference TRBV7-9 and TRBJ2-5): DTGVSQNPRHKITKRGQNVTFRCDPISEHNRLYWYRQTLGQGPEFLTYFQNEAQLEKSRLLSDRFSAERPKGSFSTLEIQRTEQGDSAMYLCASSSGNEETQYFGPGTRLLVL.